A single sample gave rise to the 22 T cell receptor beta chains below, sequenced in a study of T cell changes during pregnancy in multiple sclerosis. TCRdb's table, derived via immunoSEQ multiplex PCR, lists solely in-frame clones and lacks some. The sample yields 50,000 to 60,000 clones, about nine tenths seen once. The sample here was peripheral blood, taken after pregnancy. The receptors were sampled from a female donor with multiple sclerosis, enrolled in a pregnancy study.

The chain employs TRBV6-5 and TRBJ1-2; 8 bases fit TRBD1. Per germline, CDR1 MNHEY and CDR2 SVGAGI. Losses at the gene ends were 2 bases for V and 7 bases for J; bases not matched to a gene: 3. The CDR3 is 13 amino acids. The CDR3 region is CASSYPDRGGYTF. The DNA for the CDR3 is TGTGCCAGCAGTTACCCAGACAGGGGTGGCTACACCTTC.

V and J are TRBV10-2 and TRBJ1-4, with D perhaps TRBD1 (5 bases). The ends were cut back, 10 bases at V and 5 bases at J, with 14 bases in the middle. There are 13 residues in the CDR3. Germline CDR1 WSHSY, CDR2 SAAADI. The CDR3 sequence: CATAGLRNEKLFF. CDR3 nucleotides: TGCGCCACCGCGGGACTGAGGAATGAAAAACTGTTTTTT.

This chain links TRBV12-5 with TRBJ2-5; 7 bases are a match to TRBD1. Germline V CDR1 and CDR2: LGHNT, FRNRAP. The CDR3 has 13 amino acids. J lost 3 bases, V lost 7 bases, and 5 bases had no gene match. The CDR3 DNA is TGTGCTAGTGCCCGCACAGGGGAAGAGACCCAGTACTTC. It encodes CASARTGEETQYF.

The CDR3 sequence: CASRYRLAGVNTGELFF. The CDR3 coding sequence is TGTGCCAGCAGGTACAGACTAGCGGGGGTAAACACCGGGGAGCTGTTTTTT. The chain joins TRBV28 to TRBJ2-2; TRBD2 agrees at 12 bases. CDR1 and CDR2 from the germline V gene are MDHEN and SYDVKM. This CDR3 contains 17 residues. V gave up 6 bases and J gave up 2 bases; unmatched junction bases: 7.

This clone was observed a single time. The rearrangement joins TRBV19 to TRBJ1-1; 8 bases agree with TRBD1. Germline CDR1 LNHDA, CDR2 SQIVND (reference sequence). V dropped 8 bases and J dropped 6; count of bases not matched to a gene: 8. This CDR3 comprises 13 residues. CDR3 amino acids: CASGDRWRPEAFF. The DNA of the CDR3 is TGTGCCAGTGGGGACAGGTGGAGGCCTGAAGCTTTCTTT.

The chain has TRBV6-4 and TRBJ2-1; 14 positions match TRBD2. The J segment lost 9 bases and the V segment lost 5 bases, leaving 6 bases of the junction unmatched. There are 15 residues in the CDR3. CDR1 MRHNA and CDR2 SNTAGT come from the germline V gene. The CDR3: CASSPTSGGAVEQFF. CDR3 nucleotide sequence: TGTGCCAGCAGTCCGACTAGCGGGGGGGCGGTTGAGCAGTTCTTC.

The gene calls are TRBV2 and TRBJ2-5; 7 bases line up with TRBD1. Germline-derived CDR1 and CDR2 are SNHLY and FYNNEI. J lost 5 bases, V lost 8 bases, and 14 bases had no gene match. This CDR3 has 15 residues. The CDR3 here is CASCLGQAMGETQYF. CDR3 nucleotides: TGTGCCAGCTGCCTTGGACAGGCCATGGGGGAGACCCAGTACTTC.

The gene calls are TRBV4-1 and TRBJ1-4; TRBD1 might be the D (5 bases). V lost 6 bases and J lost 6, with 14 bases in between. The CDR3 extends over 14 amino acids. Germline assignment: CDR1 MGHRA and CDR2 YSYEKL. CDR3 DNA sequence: TGCGCCAGCAGTCTACTTGGGGGGTATGAAAAACTGTTTTTT. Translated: CASSLLGGYEKLFF.

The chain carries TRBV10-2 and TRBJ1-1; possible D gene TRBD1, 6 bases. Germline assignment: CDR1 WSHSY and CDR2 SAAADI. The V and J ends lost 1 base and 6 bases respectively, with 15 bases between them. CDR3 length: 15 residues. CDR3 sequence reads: CASSEFGQKSAEAFF. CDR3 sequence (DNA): TGCGCCAGCAGTGAGTTCGGACAGAAATCCGCTGAAGCTTTCTTT.

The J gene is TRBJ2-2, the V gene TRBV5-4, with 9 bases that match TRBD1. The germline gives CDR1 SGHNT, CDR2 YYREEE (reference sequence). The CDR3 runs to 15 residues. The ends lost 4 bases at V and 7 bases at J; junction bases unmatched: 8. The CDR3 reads CASSPYRGHDGELFF. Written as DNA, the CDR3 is TGTGCCAGCAGCCCCTACAGGGGGCACGACGGGGAGCTGTTTTTT.

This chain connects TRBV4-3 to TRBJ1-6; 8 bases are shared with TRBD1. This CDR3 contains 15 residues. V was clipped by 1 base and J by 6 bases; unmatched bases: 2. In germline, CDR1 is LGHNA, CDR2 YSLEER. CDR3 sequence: CASSQVQGGNSPLHF. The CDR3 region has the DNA TGCGCCAGCAGCCAAGTACAGGGGGGTAATTCACCCCTCCACTTT.

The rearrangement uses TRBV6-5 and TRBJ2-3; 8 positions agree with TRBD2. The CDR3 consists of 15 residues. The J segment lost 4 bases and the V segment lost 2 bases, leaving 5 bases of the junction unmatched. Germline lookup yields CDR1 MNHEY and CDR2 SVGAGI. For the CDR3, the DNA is TGTGCCAGCAGTTACCGATCGGGGGGGCCAGATACGCAGTATTTT. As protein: CASSYRSGGPDTQYF.

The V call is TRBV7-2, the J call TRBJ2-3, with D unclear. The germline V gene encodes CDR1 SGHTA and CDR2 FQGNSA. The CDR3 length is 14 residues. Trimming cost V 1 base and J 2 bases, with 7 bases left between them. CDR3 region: CASSLGLYTDTQYF. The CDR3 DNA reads TGTGCCAGCAGCTTAGGACTTTACACAGATACGCAGTATTTT.

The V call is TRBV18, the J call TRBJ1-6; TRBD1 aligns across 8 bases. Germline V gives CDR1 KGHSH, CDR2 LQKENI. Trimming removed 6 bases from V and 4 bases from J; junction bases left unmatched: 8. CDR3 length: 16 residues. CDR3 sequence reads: CASSYRGALYNSPLHF. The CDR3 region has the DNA TGTGCCAGCTCTTACAGGGGGGCCTTATATAATTCACCCCTCCACTTT.

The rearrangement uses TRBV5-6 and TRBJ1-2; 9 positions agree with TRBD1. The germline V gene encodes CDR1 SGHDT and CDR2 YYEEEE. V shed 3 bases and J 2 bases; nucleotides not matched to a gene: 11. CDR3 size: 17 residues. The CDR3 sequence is CASSSHFRTGVNYGYTF. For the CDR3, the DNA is TGTGCCAGCAGCTCACATTTTCGGACAGGGGTGAACTATGGCTACACCTTC.

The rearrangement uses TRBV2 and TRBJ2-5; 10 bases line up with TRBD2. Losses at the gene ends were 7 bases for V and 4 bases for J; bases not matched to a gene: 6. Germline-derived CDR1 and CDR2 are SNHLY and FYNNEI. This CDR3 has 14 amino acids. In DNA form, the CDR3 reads TGTGCCAGCATCTGGAGCGGGGGGGGAGAGACCCAGTACTTC. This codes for CASIWSGGGETQYF.

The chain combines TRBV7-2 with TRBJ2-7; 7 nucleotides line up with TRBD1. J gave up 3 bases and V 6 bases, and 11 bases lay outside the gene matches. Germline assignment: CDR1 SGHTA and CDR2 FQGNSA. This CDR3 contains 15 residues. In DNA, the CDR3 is TGTGCCAGCAGTCCCGACAGGGCCCAATTCTACGAGCAGTACTTC. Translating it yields CASSPDRAQFYEQYF. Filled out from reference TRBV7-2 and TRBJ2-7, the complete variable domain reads GAGVSQSPSNKVTEKGKDVELRCDPISGHTALYWYRQSLGQGLEFLIYFQGNSAPDKSGLPSDRFSAERTGGSVSTLTIQRTQQEDSAVYLCASSPDRAQFYEQYFGPGTRLTVT.

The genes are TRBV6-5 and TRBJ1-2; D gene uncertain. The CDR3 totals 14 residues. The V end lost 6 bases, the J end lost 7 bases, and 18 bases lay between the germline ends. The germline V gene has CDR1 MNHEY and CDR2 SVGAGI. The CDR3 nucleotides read TGTGCCAGCAGCCCTTTCGGGGAATTGAGTGGCTACACCTTC. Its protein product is CASSPFGELSGYTF.

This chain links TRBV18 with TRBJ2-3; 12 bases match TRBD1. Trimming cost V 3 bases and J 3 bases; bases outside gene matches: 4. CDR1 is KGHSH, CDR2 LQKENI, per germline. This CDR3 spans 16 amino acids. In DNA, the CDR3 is TGTGCCAGCTCACCCGGGACAGGGGGCTTTACAGATACGCAGTATTTT. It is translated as CASSPGTGGFTDTQYF.

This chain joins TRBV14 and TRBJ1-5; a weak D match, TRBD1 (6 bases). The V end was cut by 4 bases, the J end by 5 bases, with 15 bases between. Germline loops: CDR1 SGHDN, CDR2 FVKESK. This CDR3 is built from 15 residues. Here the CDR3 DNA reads TGTGCCAGCAGCCCCATGGTCAGGGGCCATCAGCCCCAGCATTTT. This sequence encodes CASSPMVRGHQPQHF. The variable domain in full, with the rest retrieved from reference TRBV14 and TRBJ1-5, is EAGVTQFPSHSVIEKGQTVTLRCDPISGHDNLYWYRRVMGKEIKFLLHFVKESKQDESGMPNNRFLAERTGGTYSTLKVQPAELEDSGVYFCASSPMVRGHQPQHFGDGTRLSIL.

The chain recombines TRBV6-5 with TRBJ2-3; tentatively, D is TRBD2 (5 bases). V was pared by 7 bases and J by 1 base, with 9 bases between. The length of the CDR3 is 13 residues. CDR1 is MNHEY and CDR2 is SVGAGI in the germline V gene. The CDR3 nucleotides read TGTGCCAGCATCGAGAGGGGCACAGATACGCAGTATTTT. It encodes CASIERGTDTQYF.

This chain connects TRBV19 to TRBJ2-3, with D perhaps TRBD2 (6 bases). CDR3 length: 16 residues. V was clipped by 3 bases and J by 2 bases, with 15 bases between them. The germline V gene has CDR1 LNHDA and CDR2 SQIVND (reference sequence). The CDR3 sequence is CASSIFGGVDTDTQYF. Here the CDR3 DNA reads TGTGCCAGTAGTATCTTTGGCGGGGTCGACACAGATACGCAGTATTTT.